The T cell receptor beta chain under discussion was sequenced for a study of B cell selection in AIRE deficiency. Concerning this clone itself: As yet, its antigen is unknown.

How the authors handled the data: Roughly 110,000 patient and roughly 150,000 healthy donor in-frame TCRbeta sequences came from conventional T cells. TCRdb's copy holds only in-frame clones and misses some; the assay was immunoSEQ multiplex PCR. V, J and clone size are those of that table, while D and trimming were read from the DNA. The repertoire consists of around 19,000 clones, with 97% occurring once and the leading ten covering roughly 0.3%. The V gene lost 0 bases and the J gene lost 8 bases, with 12 bases spanning the gap. This CDR3 spans 14 amino acids. Per the germline V gene, CDR1 is MNHEY and CDR2 is SVGAGI. General study results and limits: Tconv and Treg cells from AIRE-deficient patients resembled healthy donors in TCRBV usage, CDR3 length and diversity.

CD4+CD127+ cells were sorted as the conventional CD4 T cells. This TCR derives from a human donor with AIRE deficiency. The rearrangement links TRBV6-5 to TRBJ2-3, with D hard to call. Sample: conventional CD4+ T cells sorted from PBMCs. The CDR3 spells CASSYSGTQATQYF. The DNA of the CDR3 is TGTGCCAGCAGTTACTCGGGCACCCAAGCTACGCAGTATTTT.